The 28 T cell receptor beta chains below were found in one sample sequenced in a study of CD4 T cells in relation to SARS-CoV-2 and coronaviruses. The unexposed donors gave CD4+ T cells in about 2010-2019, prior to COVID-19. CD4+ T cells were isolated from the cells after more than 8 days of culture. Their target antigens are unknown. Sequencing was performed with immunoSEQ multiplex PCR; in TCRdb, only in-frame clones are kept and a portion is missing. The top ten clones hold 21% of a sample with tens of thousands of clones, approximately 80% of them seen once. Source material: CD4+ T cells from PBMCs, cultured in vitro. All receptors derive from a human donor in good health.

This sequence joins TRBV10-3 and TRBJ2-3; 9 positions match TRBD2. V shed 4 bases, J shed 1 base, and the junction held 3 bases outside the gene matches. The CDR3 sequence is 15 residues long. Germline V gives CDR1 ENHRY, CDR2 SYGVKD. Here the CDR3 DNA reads TGTGCCATCAGTGGGGGACTAGCCGGCACAGATACGCAGTATTTT. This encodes CAISGGLAGTDTQYF.

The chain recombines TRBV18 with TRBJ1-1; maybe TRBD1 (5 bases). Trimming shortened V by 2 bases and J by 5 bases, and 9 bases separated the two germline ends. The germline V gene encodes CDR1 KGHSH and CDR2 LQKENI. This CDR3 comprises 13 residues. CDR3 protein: CASSPEPGTEAFF. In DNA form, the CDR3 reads TGTGCCAGCTCACCAGAGCCAGGGACTGAAGCTTTCTTT.

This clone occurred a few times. The CDR3 region is CASTGQGFSGANVLTF. The CDR3, as DNA: TGTGCCAGCACCGGACAGGGTTTCTCTGGGGCCAACGTCCTGACTTTC. The chain carries TRBV7-9 and TRBJ2-6; 8 bases match TRBD1. J gave up 0 bases and V 7 bases, and 5 bases lay outside the gene matches. From germline, CDR1 is SEHNR and CDR2 FQNEAQ (reference sequence). The CDR3 loop spans 16 amino acids.

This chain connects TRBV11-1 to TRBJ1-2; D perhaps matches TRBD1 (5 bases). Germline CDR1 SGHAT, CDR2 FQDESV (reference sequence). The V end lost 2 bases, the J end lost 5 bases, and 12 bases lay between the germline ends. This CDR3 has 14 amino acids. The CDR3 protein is CASSLSLDKYGYTF. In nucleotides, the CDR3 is TGTGCCAGCAGCTTAAGTTTGGACAAGTATGGCTACACCTTC.

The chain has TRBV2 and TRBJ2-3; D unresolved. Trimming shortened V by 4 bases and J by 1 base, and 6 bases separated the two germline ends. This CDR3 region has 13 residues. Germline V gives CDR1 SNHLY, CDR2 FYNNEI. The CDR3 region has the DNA TGTGCCAGCAGTGGGGCGCGCACAGATACGCAGTATTTT. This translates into CASSGARTDTQYF.

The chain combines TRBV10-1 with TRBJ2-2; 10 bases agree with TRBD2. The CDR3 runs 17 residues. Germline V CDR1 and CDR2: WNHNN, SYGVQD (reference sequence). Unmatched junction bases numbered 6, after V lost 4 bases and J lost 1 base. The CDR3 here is CASSGLAGALNTGELFF. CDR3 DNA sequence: TGCGCCAGCAGTGGGCTAGCGGGGGCCCTGAACACCGGGGAGCTGTTTTTT.

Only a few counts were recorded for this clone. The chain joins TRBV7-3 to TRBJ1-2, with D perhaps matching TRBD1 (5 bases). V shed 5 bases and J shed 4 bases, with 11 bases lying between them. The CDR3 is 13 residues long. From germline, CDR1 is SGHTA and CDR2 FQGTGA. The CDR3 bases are TGTGCCAGCAGCGCAGGGTATGGCTATGGCTACACCTTC. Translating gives CASSAGYGYGYTF.

CDR3 sequence: CASSPPYGTGGWETQYF. The CDR3 DNA reads TGTGCCAGTAGTCCTCCTTACGGGACAGGGGGATGGGAGACCCAGTACTTC. The V gene is TRBV19, the J gene TRBJ2-5, with 11 nucleotides matching TRBD1. CDR1 and CDR2 from the germline V gene are LNHDA and SQIVND (reference sequence). V shed 5 bases and J 5 bases; nucleotides not matched to a gene: 13. The CDR3 covers 17 residues.

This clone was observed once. The CDR3: CASSDSGGSTDTQYF. The CDR3 region has the DNA TGTGCCAGCAGTGACTCGGGTGGGAGCACAGATACGCAGTATTTT. The chain uses TRBV6-4 and TRBJ2-3; D ambiguous. Trimming removed 0 bases from V and 0 bases from J, with 7 bases in between. Germline V gives CDR1 MRHNA, CDR2 SNTAGT. The CDR3 is made up of 15 amino acids.

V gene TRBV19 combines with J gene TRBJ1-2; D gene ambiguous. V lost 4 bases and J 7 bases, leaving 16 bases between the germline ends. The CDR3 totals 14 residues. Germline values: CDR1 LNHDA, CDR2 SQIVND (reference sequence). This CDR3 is CASSKVGGRTGYTF. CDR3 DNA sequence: TGTGCCAGTAGTAAAGTGGGAGGGAGAACTGGCTACACCTTC. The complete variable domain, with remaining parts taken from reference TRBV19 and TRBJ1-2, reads DGGITQSPKYLFRKEGQNVTLSCEQNLNHDAMYWYRQDPGQGLRLIYYSQIVNDFQKGDIAEGYSVSREKKESFPLTVTSAQKNPTAFYLCASSKVGGRTGYTFGSGTRLTVV.

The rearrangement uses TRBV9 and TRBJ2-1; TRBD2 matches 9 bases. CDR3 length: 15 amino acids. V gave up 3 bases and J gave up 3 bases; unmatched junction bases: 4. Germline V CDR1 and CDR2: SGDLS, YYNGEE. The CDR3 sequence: CASSATSGFYNEQFF. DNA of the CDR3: TGTGCCAGCAGCGCGACTAGCGGATTCTACAATGAGCAGTTCTTC.

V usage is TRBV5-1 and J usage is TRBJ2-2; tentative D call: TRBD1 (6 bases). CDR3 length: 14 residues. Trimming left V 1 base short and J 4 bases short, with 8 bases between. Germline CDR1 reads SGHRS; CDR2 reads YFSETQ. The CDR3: CASSLRGSTGELFF. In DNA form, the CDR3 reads TGCGCCAGCAGCTTGAGGGGGTCCACCGGGGAGCTGTTTTTT.

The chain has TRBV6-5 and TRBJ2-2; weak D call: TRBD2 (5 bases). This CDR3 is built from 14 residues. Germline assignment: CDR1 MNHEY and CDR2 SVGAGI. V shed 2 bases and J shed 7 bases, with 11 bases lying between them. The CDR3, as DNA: TGTGCCAGCAGTTACATCGGGATGGGCGGGGAGCTGTTTTTT. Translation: CASSYIGMGGELFF.

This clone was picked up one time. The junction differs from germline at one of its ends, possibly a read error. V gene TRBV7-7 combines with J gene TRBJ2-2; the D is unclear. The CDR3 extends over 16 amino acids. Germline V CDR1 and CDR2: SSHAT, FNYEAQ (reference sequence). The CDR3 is CASTTCRLLGTGELFF. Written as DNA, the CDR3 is TGTGCTAGCACCACCTGCAGACTCTTGGGCACCGGGGAGCTGTTTTTT.

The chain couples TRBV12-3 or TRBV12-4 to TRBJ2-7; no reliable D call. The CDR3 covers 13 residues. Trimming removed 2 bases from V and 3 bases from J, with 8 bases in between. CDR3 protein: CASSLTDVYEQYF. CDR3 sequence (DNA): TGTGCCAGCAGTTTAACCGATGTCTACGAGCAGTACTTC.

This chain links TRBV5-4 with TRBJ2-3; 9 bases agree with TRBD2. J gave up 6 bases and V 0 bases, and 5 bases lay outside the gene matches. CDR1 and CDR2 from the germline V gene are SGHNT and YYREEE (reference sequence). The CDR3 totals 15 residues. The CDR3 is CASSLGGGASDTQYF. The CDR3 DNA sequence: TGTGCCAGCAGCTTGGGCGGGGGGGCAAGCGATACGCAGTATTTT.

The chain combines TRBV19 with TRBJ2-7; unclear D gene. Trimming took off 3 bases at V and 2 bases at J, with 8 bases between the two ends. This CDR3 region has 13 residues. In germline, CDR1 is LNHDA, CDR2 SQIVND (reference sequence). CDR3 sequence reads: CASSISRTYEQYF. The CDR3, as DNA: TGTGCCAGTAGTATCTCCAGGACCTACGAGCAGTACTTC.

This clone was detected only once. CDR3 bases: TGTGCCAGCAAAGTCGGGGAACTAGCGGGAGAAGGTGATACGCAGTATTTT. The encoded protein is CASKVGELAGEGDTQYF. The chain employs TRBV7-2 and TRBJ2-3; TRBD2 matches 11 bases. CDR3 size: 17 residues. With 7 bases clipped from V and 6 bases from J, the junction kept 15 bases outside the gene matches. The germline gives CDR1 SGHTA, CDR2 FQGNSA. Full variable domain (rest looked up from reference TRBV7-2 and TRBJ2-3): GAGVSQSPSNKVTEKGKDVELRCDPISGHTALYWYRQSLGQGLEFLIYFQGNSAPDKSGLPSDRFSAERTGGSVSTLTIQRTQQEDSAVYLCASKVGELAGEGDTQYFGPGTRLTVL.

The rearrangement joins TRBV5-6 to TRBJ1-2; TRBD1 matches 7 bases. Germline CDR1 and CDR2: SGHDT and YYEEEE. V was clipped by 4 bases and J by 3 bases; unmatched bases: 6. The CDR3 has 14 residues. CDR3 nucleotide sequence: TGTGCCAGCAGCCTCGTCAGGGGGGACTATGGCTACACCTTC. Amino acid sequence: CASSLVRGDYGYTF.

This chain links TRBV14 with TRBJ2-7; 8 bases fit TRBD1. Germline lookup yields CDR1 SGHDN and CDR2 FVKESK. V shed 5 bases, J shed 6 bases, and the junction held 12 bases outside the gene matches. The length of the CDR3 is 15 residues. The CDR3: CASSRRTGPLAEQYF. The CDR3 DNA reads TGTGCCAGCAGCAGACGGACAGGGCCACTAGCCGAGCAGTACTTC.

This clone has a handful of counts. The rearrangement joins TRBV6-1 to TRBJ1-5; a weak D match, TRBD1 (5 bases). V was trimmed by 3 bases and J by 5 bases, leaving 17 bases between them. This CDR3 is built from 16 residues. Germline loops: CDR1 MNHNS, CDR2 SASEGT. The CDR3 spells CASSDYRLTYYQPQHF. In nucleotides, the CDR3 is TGTGCCAGCAGTGACTACAGGTTGACCTACTATCAGCCCCAGCATTTT.

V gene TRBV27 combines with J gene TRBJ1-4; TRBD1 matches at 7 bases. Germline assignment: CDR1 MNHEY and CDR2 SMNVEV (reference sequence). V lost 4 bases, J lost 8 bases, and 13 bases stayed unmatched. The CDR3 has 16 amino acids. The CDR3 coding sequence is TGTGCCAGCAGTTCCCTAAAGGACAGGTTTGGGGAAAAACTGTTTTTT. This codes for CASSSLKDRFGEKLFF.

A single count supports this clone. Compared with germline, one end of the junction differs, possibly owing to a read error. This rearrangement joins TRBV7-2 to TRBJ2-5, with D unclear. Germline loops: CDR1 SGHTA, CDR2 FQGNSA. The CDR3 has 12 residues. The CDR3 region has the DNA TGTGCCAGCAGCTCCCCACAAGGGACCCAGTACTTC. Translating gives CASSSPQGTQYF.

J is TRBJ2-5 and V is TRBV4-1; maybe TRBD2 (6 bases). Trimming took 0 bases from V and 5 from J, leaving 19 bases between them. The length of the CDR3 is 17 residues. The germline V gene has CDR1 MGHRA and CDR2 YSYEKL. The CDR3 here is CASSQDLGSGSLETQYF. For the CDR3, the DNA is TGCGCCAGCAGCCAAGATCTTGGTAGCGGCAGTTTGGAGACCCAGTACTTC.

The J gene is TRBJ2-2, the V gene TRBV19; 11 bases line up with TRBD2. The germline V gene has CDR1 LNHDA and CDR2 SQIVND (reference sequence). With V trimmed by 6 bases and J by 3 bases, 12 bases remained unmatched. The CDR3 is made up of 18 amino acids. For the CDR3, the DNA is TGTGCCAGTAGGACCCCCCCCTCTAGCGGGAGGCACACCGGGGAGCTGTTTTTT. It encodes CASRTPPSSGRHTGELFF. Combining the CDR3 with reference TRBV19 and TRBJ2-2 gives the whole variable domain DGGITQSPKYLFRKEGQNVTLSCEQNLNHDAMYWYRQDPGQGLRLIYYSQIVNDFQKGDIAEGYSVSREKKESFPLTVTSAQKNPTAFYLCASRTPPSSGRHTGELFFGEGSRLTVL.

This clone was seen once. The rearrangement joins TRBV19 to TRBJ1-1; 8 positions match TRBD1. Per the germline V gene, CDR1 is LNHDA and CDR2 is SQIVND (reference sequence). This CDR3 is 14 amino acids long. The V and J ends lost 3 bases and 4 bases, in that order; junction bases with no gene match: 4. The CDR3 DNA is TGTGCCAGTAGTATTGGACAGGGAGGCACTGAAGCTTTCTTT. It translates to CASSIGQGGTEAFF.

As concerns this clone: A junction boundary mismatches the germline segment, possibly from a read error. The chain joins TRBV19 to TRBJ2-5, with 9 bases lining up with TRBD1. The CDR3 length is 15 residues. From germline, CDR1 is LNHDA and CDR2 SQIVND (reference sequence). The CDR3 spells CANSVEQGAVETQYF. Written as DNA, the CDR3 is TGTGCCAATAGTGTAGAACAGGGGGCGGTTGAGACCCAGTACTTC.

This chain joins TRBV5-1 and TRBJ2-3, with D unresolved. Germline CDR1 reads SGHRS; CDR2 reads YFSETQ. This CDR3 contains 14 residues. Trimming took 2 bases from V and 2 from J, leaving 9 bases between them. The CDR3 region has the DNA TGCGCCAGCAGCTTCGGCGAACCCACAGATACGCAGTATTTT. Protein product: CASSFGEPTDTQYF. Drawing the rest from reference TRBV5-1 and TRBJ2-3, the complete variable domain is KAGVTQTPRYLIKTRGQQVTLSCSPISGHRSVSWYQQTPGQGLQFLFEYFSETQRNKGNFPGRFSGRQFSNSRSEMNVSTLELGDSALYLCASSFGEPTDTQYFGPGTRLTVL.